This T cell receptor (beta chain) is from a study of blood T cell repertoires in COVID-19 (dated by TCRdb to about 2020). A note on the overall study: Samples covering the acute and convalescent phases of COVID-19 were provided by collaborators in the United States, Italy and Spain. The prospective study material was composed of cDNA or gDNA derived from T cells, B-cell-depleted T cells, or PBMCs. Subjects who had been exposed to COVID-19, were actively infected with it, or had recovered from it provided the deeply sampled blood TCRbeta repertoires that made up the dataset. A freely available public database, intended as a resource for researchers studying the immune response to SARS-CoV-2, is where the repertoires were released. Samples came from the ongoing ImmuneRACE study (first 160 participants) plus 1,254 subjects from 6 global collaborators. A de-identified subject ID, COVID-19 status, age in years and sex were almost always included in the sample metadata. Where available, HLA class I and class II types were obtained from metadata supplied by the sample provider rather than from assay-based typing. The paper's findings and limits, for the study overall: How much clinical and demographic metadata was included differed by source and by participant, and the metadata was provided uncurated.

TCRbeta CDR3 regions were amplified from genomic DNA by means of the immunoSEQ Assay, a bias-controlled multiplex PCR. In the paper's pipeline: Within the assay, amplification of reference gene primers was used to estimate how many nucleated cells each sample contained. To quantify the absolute abundance of each unique TCRbeta CDR3 rearrangement, sequence reads were collapsed and filtered. Productive Simpson clonality was computed per sample as the square root of Simpson's diversity index over productive rearrangements. TCRdb limited this immuneACCESS table to in-frame rearrangements with V and J called. A share of clones is missing; checked studies link under half to unresolved V genes, and the rest is unexplained. The V and J calls and clone size come from that table; D and trimming were worked out from the DNA. The sample table holds fewer than 70,000 clones, of which over 70% were seen once. Of the sample, about 3% falls within the top ten clones.

In its sample, this clone was seen a few times. Its antigen is not yet known. Per-nucleotide qualities are absent, and no much larger clonotype sits a single base away. Within the sample, other DNA sequences also encode this same CDR3. Each collaborating institution followed its own protocols to collect whole blood in K2EDTA tubes. Collaborator samples were shipped for TCRbeta analysis as frozen whole blood, isolated PBMCs, or DNA extracted from either sample type. Sequencing used peripheral blood. This clonotype was sampled from a human donor in a cohort sampled during active COVID-19.

The base sequence is TGTGCCAGCAGTTACTCGAGGACAGGGGGAGGCTATGGCTACACCTTC. This is translated as CASSYSRTGGGYGYTF. Rearrangement joined TRBV6-5 to TRBJ1-2; 10 junctional bases match TRBD1. Per the germline V gene, MNHEY is the CDR1 and SVGAGI is the CDR2. The CDR3 has 16 amino acids, counting the end cysteine and phenylalanine. Of the read, only the CDR3 DNA is kept; its 48 bases are in frame from base 1. Compared with germline, V lacks 0 bases and J lacks 4 bases; bases without a gene match: 5.